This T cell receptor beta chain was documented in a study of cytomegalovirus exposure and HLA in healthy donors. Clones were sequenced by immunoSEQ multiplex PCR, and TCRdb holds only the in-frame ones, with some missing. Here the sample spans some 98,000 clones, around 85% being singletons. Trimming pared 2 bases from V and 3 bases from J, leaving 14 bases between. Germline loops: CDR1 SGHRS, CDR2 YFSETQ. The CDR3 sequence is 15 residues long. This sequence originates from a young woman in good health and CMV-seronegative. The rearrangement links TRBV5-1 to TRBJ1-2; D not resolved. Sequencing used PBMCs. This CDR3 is CASSFISNQDYGYTF. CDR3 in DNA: TGCGCCAGCAGCTTTATCAGTAATCAGGACTATGGCTACACCTTC.